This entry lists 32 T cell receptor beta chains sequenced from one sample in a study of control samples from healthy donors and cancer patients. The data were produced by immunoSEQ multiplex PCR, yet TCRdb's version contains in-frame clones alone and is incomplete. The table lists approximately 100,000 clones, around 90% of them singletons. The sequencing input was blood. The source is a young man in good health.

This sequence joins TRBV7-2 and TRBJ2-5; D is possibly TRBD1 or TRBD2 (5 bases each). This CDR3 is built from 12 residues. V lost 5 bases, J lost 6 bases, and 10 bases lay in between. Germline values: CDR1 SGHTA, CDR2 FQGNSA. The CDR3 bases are TGTGCCAGCAGCGGAAGGGGACAGACCCAGTACTTC. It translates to CASSGRGQTQYF.

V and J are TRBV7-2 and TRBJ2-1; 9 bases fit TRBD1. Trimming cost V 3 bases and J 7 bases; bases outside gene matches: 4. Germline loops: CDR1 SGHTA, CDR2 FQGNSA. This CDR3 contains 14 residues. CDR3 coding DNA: TGTGCCAGCAGCTTTGCGGGACAGGGTAATGAGCAGTTCTTC. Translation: CASSFAGQGNEQFF.

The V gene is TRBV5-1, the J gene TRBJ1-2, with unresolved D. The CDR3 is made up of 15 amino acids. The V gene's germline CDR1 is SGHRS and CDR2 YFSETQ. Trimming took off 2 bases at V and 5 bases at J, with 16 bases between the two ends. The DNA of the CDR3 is TGCGCCAGCAGCTTCGCCCCTACCGGCCAATATGGCTACACCTTC. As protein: CASSFAPTGQYGYTF.

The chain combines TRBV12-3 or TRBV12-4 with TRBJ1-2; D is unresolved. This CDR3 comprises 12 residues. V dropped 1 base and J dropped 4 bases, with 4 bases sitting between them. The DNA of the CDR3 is TGTGCCAGCAGTTTAGTTCTCTATGGCTACACCTTC. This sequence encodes CASSLVLYGYTF.

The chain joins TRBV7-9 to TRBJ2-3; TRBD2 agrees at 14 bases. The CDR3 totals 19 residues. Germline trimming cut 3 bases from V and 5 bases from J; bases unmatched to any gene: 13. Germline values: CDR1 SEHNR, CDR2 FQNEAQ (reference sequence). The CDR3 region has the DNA TGTGCCAGCAGCTTTGGTGAAGGGACTAGCGGGAGTACGGGAGATACGCAGTATTTT. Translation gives CASSFGEGTSGSTGDTQYF. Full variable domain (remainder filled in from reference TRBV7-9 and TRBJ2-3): DTGVSQNPRHKITKRGQNVTFRCDPISEHNRLYWYRQTLGQGPEFLTYFQNEAQLEKSRLLSDRFSAERPKGSFSTLEIQRTEQGDSAMYLCASSFGEGTSGSTGDTQYFGPGTRLTVL.

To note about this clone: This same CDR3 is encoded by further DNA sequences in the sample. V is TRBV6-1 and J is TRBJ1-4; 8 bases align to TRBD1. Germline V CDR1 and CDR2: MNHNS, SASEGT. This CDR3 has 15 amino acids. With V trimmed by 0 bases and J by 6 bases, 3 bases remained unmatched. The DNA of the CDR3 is TGTGCCAGCAGTGAAGCTGGGACAGGTCATGAAAAACTGTTTTTT. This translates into CASSEAGTGHEKLFF.

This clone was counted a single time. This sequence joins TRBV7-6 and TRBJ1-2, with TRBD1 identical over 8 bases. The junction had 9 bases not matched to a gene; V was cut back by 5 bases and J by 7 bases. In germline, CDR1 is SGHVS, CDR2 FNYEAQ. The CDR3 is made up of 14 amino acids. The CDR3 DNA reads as TGTGCCAGCAGCCCACAGGGGGTCAGCGTTGGCTACACCTTC. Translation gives CASSPQGVSVGYTF.

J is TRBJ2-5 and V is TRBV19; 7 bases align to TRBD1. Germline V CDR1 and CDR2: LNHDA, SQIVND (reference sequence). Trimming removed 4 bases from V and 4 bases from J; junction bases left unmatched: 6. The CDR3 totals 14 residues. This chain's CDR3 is CASSTYRGGETQYF. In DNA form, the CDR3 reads TGTGCCAGTAGTACCTACAGGGGTGGAGAGACCCAGTACTTC.

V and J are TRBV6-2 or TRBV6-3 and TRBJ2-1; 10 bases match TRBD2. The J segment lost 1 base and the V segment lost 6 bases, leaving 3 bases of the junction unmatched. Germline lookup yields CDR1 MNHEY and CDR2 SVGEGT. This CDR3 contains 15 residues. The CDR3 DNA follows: TGTGCCAGCAGCCGGACTAGCGGTTCCTACAATGAGCAGTTCTTC. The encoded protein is CASSRTSGSYNEQFF.

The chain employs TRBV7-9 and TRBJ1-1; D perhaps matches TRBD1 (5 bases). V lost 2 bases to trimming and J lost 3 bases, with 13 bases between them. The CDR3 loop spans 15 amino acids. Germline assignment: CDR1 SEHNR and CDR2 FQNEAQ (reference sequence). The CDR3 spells CASSLRGGGDTEAFF. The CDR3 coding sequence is TGTGCCAGCAGCTTAAGAGGCGGGGGGGACACTGAAGCTTTCTTT.

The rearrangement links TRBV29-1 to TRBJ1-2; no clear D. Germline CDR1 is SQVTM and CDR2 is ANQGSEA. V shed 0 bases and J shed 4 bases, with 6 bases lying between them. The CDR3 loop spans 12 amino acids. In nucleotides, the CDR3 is TGCAGCGTTGAAGATCTTCTCTATGGCTACACCTTC. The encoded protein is CSVEDLLYGYTF. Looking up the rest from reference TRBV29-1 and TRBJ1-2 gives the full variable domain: SAVISQKPSRDICQRGTSLTIQCQVDSQVTMMFWYRQQPGQSLTLIATANQGSEATYESGFVIDKFPISRPNLTFSTLTVSNMSPEDSSIYLCSVEDLLYGYTFGSGTRLTVV.

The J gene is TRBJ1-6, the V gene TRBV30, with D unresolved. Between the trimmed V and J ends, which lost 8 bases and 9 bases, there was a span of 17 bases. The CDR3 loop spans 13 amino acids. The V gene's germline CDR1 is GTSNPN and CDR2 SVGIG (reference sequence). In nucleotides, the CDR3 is TGTGCCGGAATGACACGGATCGGTTCACCCCTCCACTTT. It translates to CAGMTRIGSPLHF.

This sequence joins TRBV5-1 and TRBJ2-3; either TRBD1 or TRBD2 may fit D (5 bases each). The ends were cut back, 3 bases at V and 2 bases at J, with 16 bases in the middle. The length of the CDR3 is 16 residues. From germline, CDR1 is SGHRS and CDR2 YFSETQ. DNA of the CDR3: TGCGCCAGCAGCTGGGGACGGGCAGGTCTCACAGATACGCAGTATTTT. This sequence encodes CASSWGRAGLTDTQYF.

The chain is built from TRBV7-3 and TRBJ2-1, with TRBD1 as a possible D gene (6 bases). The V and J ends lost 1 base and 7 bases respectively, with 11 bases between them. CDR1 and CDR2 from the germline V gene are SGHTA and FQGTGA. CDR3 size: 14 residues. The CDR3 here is CASSLSGQGNEQFF. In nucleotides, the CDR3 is TGTGCCAGCAGCTTAAGTGGCCAGGGGAATGAGCAGTTCTTC.

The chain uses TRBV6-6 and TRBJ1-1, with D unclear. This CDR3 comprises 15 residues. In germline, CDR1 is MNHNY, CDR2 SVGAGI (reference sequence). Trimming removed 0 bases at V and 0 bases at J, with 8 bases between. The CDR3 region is CASSYSNRMNTEAFF. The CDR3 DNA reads TGTGCCAGCAGTTACTCGAACAGAATGAACACTGAAGCTTTCTTT.

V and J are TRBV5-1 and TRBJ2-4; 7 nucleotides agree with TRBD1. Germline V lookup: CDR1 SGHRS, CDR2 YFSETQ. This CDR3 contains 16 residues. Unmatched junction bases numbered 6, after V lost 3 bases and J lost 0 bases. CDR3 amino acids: CASSSGQMLAKNIQYF. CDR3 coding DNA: TGCGCCAGCAGCTCGGGACAGATGCTAGCCAAAAACATTCAGTACTTC.

This CDR3 reads CASRYDTEAFF. CDR3 sequence (DNA): TGTGCCAGCAGGTACGACACTGAAGCTTTCTTT. This rearrangement joins TRBV21-1 to TRBJ1-1. TRBV21-1 constitutes a pseudogene. The CDR3 has 11 residues.

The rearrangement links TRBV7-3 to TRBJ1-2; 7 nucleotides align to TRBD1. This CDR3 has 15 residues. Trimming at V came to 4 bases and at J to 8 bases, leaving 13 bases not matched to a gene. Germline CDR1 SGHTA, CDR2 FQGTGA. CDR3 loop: CASSSERQGLGGYTF. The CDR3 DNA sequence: TGTGCCAGCAGCTCCGAAAGACAGGGACTCGGCGGCTACACCTTC. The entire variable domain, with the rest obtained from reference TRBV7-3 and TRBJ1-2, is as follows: GAGVSQTPSNKVTEKGKYVELRCDPISGHTALYWYRQSLGQGPEFLIYFQGTGAADDSGLPNDRFFAVRPEGSVSTLKIQRTERGDSAVYLCASSSERQGLGGYTFGSGTRLTVV.

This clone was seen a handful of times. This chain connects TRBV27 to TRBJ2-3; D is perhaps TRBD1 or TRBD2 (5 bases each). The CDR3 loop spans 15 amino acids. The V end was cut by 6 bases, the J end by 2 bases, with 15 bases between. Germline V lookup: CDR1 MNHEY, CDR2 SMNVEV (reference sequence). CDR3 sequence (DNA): TGTGCCAGCAGCCACACCCTGGGGGTCACAGATACGCAGTATTTT. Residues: CASSHTLGVTDTQYF.

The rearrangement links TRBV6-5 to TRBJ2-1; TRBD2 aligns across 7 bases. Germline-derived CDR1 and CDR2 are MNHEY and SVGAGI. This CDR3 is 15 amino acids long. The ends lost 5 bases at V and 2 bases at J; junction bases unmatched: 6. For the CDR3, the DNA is TGTGCCAGCAGTCCAGCGGGACCAACCTACAATGAGCAGTTCTTC. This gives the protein CASSPAGPTYNEQFF.

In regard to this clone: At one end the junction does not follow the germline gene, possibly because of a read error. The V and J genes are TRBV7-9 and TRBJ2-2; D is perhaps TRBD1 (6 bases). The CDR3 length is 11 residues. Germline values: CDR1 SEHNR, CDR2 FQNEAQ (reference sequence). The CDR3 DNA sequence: TGTGCCGGCAGGGGCACCGGGGAGCTGTTTTTT. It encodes CAGRGTGELFF.

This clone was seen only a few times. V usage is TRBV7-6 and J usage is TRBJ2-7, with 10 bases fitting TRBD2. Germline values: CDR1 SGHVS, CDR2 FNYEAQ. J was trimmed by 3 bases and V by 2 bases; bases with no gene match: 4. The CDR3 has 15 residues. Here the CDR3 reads CASSLLAGVNYEQYF. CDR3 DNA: TGTGCCAGCAGCTTACTAGCGGGAGTAAACTACGAGCAGTACTTC.

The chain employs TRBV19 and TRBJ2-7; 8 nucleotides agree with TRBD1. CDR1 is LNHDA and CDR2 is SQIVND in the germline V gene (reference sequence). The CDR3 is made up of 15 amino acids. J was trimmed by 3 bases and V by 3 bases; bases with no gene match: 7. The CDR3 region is CASSIGTGWGYEQYF. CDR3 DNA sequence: TGTGCCAGTAGTATCGGGACAGGTTGGGGCTACGAGCAGTACTTC.

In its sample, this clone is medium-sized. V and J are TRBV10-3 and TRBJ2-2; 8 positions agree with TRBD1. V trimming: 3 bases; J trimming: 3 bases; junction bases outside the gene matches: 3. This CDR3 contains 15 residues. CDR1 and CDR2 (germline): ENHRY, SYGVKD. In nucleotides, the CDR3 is TGTGCCATCAGTGACCGGGACAGGTACACCGGGGAGCTGTTTTTT. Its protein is CAISDRDRYTGELFF.

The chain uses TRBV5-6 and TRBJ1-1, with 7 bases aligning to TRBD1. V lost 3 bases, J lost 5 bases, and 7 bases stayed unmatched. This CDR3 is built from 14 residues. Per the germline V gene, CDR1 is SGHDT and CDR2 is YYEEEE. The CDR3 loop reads CASSSDRVWTEAFF. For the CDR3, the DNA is TGTGCCAGCAGCTCCGACAGGGTGTGGACTGAAGCTTTCTTT. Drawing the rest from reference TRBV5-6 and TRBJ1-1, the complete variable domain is DAGVTQSPTHLIKTRGQQVTLRCSPKSGHDTVSWYQQALGQGPQFIFQYYEEEERQRGNFPDRFSGHQFPNYSSELNVNALLLGDSALYLCASSSDRVWTEAFFGQGTRLTVV.

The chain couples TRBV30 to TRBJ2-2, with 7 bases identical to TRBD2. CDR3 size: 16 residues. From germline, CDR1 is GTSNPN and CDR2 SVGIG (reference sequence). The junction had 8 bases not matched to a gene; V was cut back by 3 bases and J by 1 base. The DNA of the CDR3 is TGTGCCTGGAGCCCTGCGGCTAGCGGGAACACCGGGGAGCTGTTTTTT. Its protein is CAWSPAASGNTGELFF.

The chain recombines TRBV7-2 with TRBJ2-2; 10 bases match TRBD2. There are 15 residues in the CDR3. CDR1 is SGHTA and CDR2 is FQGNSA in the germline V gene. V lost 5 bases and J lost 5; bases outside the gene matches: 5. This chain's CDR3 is CASSMGLAYTGELFF. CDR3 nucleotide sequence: TGTGCCAGCAGCATGGGACTAGCGTATACCGGGGAGCTGTTTTTT. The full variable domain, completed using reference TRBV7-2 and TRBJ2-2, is GAGVSQSPSNKVTEKGKDVELRCDPISGHTALYWYRQSLGQGLEFLIYFQGNSAPDKSGLPSDRFSAERTGGSVSTLTIQRTQQEDSAVYLCASSMGLAYTGELFFGEGSRLTVL.

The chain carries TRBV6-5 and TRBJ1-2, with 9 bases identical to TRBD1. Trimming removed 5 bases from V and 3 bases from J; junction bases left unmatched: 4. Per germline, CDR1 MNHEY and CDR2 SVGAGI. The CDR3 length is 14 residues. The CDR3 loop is CASSPDRGYYGYTF. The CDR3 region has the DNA TGTGCCAGCAGTCCCGACAGGGGGTACTATGGCTACACCTTC.

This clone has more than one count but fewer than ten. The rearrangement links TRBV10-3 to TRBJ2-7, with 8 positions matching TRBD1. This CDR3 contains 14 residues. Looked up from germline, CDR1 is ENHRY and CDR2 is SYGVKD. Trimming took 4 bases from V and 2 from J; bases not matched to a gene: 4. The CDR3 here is CAISATGATYEQYF. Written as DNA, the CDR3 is TGTGCCATCAGTGCGACAGGGGCGACCTACGAGCAGTACTTC.

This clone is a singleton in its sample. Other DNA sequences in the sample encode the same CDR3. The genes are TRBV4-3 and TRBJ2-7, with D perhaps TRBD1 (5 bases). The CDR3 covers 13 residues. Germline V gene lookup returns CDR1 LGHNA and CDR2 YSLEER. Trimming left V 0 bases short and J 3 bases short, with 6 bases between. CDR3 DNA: TGCGCCAGCAGCCAAGATAGGGGCTACGAGCAGTACTTC. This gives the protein CASSQDRGYEQYF.

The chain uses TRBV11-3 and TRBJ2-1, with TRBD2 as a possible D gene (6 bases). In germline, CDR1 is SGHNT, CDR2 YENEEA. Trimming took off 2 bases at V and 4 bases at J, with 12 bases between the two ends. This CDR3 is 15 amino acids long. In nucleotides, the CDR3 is TGTGCCAGCAGCTTACAAGCGGGTTCATACAATGAGCAGTTCTTC. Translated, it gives CASSLQAGSYNEQFF.

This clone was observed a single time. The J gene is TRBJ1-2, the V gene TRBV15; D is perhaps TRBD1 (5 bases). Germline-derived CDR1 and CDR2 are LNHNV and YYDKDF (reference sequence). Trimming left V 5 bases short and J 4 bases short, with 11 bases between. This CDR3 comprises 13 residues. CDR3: CATSERQGYGYTF. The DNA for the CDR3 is TGTGCCACCAGCGAAAGGCAGGGCTATGGCTACACCTTC.